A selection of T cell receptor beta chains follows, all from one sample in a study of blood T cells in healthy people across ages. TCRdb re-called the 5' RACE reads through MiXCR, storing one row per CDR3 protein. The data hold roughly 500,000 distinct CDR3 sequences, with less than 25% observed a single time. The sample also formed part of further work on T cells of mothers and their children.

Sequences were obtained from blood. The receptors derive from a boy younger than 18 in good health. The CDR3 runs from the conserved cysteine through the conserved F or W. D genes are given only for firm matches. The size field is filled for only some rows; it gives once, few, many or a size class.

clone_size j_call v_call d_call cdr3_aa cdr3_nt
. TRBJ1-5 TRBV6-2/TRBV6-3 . CASSFGGAPLWNQPQHF TGTGCCAGCAGTTTCGGCGGGGCACCCCTGTGGAATCAGCCCCAGCATTTT
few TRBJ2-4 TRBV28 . CASSFGEYKNIQYF TGTGCCAGCAGTTTCGGGGAGTACAAAAACATTCAGTACTTC
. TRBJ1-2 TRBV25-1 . CASQDGFYGYTF TGTGCCAGCCAAGACGGCTTCTATGGCTACACCTTC
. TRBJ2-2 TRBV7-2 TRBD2 CASSLEGLAGGPRTGELFF TGTGCCAGCAGCTTAGAGGGACTAGCGGGGGGGCCACGAACCGGGGAGCTGTTTTTT
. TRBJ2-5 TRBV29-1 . CSVEDPKETQYF TGCAGCGTTGAAGATCCTAAAGAGACCCAGTACTTC
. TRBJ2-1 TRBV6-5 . CAGSYRQEAPNEQFF TGTGCCGGCAGTTATCGACAGGAGGCCCCCAATGAGCAGTTCTTC
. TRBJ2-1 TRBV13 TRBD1 CASRGQTYNEQFF TGTGCCAGCAGGGGACAGACATACAATGAGCAGTTCTTC
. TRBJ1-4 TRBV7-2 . CASSLVSRWGEKLFF TGTGCCAGCAGCTTAGTAAGCCGATGGGGTGAAAAACTGTTTTTT
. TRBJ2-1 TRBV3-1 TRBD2 CASSPTSGRINEQFF TGTGCCAGCAGCCCTACTAGCGGGAGGATCAATGAGCAGTTCTTC
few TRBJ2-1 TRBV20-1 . CSAPPAGLSYNEQFF TGCAGTGCCCCACCGGCGGGACTCTCCTACAATGAGCAGTTCTTC
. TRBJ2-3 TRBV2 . CASMIYLSTDTQYF TGTGCCAGCATGATCTACCTAAGCACAGATACGCAGTATTTT
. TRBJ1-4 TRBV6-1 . CASSRGFVGQGSEGEKLFF TGTGCCAGCAGTAGGGGCTTCGTGGGGCAAGGGTCGGAGGGTGAAAAACTGTTTTTT
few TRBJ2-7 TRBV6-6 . CASSYGASPSYEQYF TGTGCCAGCAGTTACGGAGCAAGTCCATCCTACGAGCAGTACTTC
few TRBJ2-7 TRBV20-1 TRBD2 CSARVTSGRAKAYEQYF TGCAGTGCTAGAGTAACCAGCGGGAGGGCCAAGGCCTACGAGCAGTACTTC
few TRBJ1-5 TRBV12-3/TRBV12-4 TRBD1 CASRGTGDYQPQHF TGTGCCAGCAGGGGGACAGGGGACTATCAGCCCCAGCATTTT
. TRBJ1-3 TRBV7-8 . CASSLVGRSSGNTIYF TGTGCCAGCAGCTTAGTGGGACGGAGCTCTGGAAACACCATATATTTT